Reported below is one T cell receptor beta chain. What it recognizes is unknown. Through a sample-barcoded 5' primer and a J-beta primer mix, a second PCR was run for roughly 7 to 12 cycles. A single record per CDR3 protein comes from TCRdb applying MiXCR to the 5' RACE reads. The sample records 1,300,000 or so distinct CDR3 sequences, 45% to 70% being singletons. The entry originates in a study of blood T cells in healthy people across ages. Regarding the study as a whole: Higher diversity and more naive CD4+ cells were features of long-lived donors, compared to aged donors. Investigators viewed diversity estimates from one million T cells as underestimates, the study reported.

The V and J ends lost 1 base and 8 bases, in that order; junction bases with no gene match: 9. The CDR3 has 18 amino acids. CDR1 and CDR2 from the germline V gene are MNHEY and SVGEGT. Peripheral blood samples of around 11 milliliters were drawn from each donor. The receptor was isolated from a man aged 18-30 years in good health. Sequences were obtained from blood. The J gene is TRBJ2-1, the V gene TRBV6-2 or TRBV6-3, with TRBD2 identical over 15 bases. CDR3 amino acids: CASSYLPGLAGGNHEQFF. The CDR3 DNA reads TGTGCCAGCAGTTACTTACCGGGACTAGCGGGGGGTAATCATGAGCAGTTCTTC.